This T cell receptor beta chain was captured by sequencing in a study of shared clonotypes between healthy human individuals. Points on this clone: As yet, its antigen is unknown.

Donation came from healthy HIV-negative adults that had no recent acute infections or vaccinations. Study-level points and caveats: Estimated clonotype richness was generally higher in naive than memory subsets.

Samples underwent the assay at deep level. Using approximately 190 ng DNA, tens of thousands of T cell genomes, the sorted-subset replicate PCRs were run. Assay: immunoSEQ multiplex PCR; the TCRdb copy retains only in-frame clones and omits some. The sample carries around 510,000 clones, around 96% recorded once. CDR3 size: 17 residues. The ends lost 2 bases at V and 6 bases at J; junction bases unmatched: 11. Germline CDR1 is SGHDT and CDR2 is YYEEEE. Input material: naive CD4+ T cells sorted from blood. This sample's subset: CD45RA+ positively selected. The sequence was obtained from a woman in her 30s in good health. This chain joins TRBV5-6 and TRBJ2-4; 10 bases fit TRBD1. The CDR3 is CASSLRAGQGLVNIQYF. The CDR3 DNA follows: TGTGCCAGCAGCTTAAGAGCGGGACAGGGGCTTGTAAACATTCAGTACTTC.